Below, 24 T cell receptor beta chains from the same sample are listed, as sequenced in a study of blood T cell repertoires in COVID-19 (TCRdb year 2020). The method behind the library was the immunoSEQ multiplex PCR assay. TCRdb's version of the immuneACCESS table is confined to in-frame rearrangements and falls short of the full clone set. An unresolved V gene accounts for under half of the shortfall where checked; the remainder is of unknown origin. In all, the sample holds about 170,000 clones, and around 86% of those were seen once. The ten largest clones represent just over 2.5% of the sample. The sequenced sample consisted of peripheral blood. The receptors originated from a woman of 80 years or more with COVID-19, enrolled during active disease.

This chain uses TRBV28 with TRBJ1-4; D is undetermined. V shed 6 bases and J shed 14 bases, with 13 bases lying between them. CDR1 and CDR2 (germline): MDHEN, SYDVKM. The CDR3 contains 11 residues. In DNA, the CDR3 is TGTGCCAGCAGCGAAAGACGGGTGCTGTTTTTT. It yields the protein CASSERRVLFF.

The chain is built from TRBV3-1 (or the pseudogene TRBV3-2) and TRBJ2-7, with TRBD1 matching 11 bases. Trimming removed 4 bases from V and 4 bases from J; junction bases left unmatched: 6. In germline, CDR1 is LGHDT, CDR2 YNNKEL (reference sequence). The CDR3 spans 15 residues. Here the CDR3 DNA reads TGTGCCAGCAGCCCGCGGACAGGGGGCTTGTACGAGCAGTACTTC. This codes for CASSPRTGGLYEQYF.

This clone was seen only a few times. This chain joins TRBV4-2 and TRBJ2-7; TRBD2 matches at 7 bases. Trimming removed 1 base from V and 6 bases from J; junction bases left unmatched: 6. Germline CDR1 and CDR2: LGHNA and YNFKEQ. The length of the CDR3 is 14 residues. CDR3 bases: TGTGCCAGCAGCCAAGGAGCGCGGGAGCTCGAGCAGTACTTC. Amino acid sequence: CASSQGARELEQYF.

The chain joins TRBV24-1 to TRBJ2-5; TRBD1 is a possible D gene (6 bases). Trimming removed 4 bases from V and 4 bases from J, with 18 bases in between. Germline V gene lookup returns CDR1 KGHDR and CDR2 SFDVKD. The CDR3 totals 16 residues. This CDR3 is CATSDPASTGGETQYF. CDR3 DNA sequence: TGTGCCACCAGTGACCCCGCCTCGACAGGTGGAGAGACCCAGTACTTC.

The genes are TRBV19 and TRBJ1-2; D may be TRBD1 (5 bases). The CDR3 is made up of 18 amino acids. V gave up 4 bases and J gave up 4 bases, with 25 bases separating them. From germline, CDR1 is LNHDA and CDR2 SQIVND (reference sequence). The CDR3 is CASSNRPGRGGGGYGYTF. The CDR3 DNA sequence: TGTGCCAGTAGTAACAGGCCGGGAAGGGGAGGAGGAGGCTATGGCTACACCTTC. The whole variable domain, filled in from reference TRBV19 and TRBJ1-2, reads DGGITQSPKYLFRKEGQNVTLSCEQNLNHDAMYWYRQDPGQGLRLIYYSQIVNDFQKGDIAEGYSVSREKKESFPLTVTSAQKNPTAFYLCASSNRPGRGGGGYGYTFGSGTRLTVV.

This sequence joins TRBV13 and TRBJ2-7; perhaps TRBD1 as D (5 bases). This CDR3 has 14 residues. V dropped 5 bases and J dropped 7 bases, with 18 bases sitting between them. Germline loops: CDR1 PRHDT, CDR2 FYEKMQ (reference sequence). CDR3 sequence: CASSLYRVPGEQYF. The CDR3 region has the DNA TGTGCCAGCAGCCTGTACCGGGTCCCAGGGGAGCAGTACTTC.

The chain is built from TRBV6-2 or TRBV6-3 and TRBJ1-5; 9 nucleotides line up with TRBD1. The germline V gene has CDR1 MNHEY and CDR2 SVGEGT. With V trimmed by 0 bases and J by 1 base, 4 bases remained unmatched. The length of the CDR3 is 17 residues. This CDR3 is CASSYSRTGVSNQPQHF. CDR3 sequence (DNA): TGTGCCAGCAGTTACTCGCGGACAGGGGTAAGCAATCAGCCCCAGCATTTT.

This sequence joins TRBV6-6 and TRBJ1-1; perhaps TRBD1 as D (6 bases). This CDR3 contains 13 residues. The germline V and J ends were trimmed by 5 bases and 4 bases, with 11 bases remaining between them. Germline assignment: CDR1 MNHNY and CDR2 SVGAGI (reference sequence). The DNA for the CDR3 is TGTGCCAGCAGTCTTGACAGGACCACTGAAGCTTTCTTT. Translating it yields CASSLDRTTEAFF.

This chain connects TRBV7-9 to TRBJ1-5; no clear D. Germline V gene sequence: CDR1 SEHNR, CDR2 FQNEAQ (reference sequence). V was shortened by 1 base and J by 4 bases, with 5 bases between the two germline ends. The CDR3 loop spans 13 amino acids. The CDR3 region is CASSLDLNQPQHF. DNA for the CDR3: TGTGCCAGCAGCTTAGATCTAAATCAGCCCCAGCATTTT.

V and J are TRBV11-3 and TRBJ2-5; D gene uncertain. This CDR3 spans 13 amino acids. Germline CDR1 reads SGHNT; CDR2 reads YENEEA. The ends were cut back, 4 bases at V and 5 bases at J, with 11 bases in the middle. This CDR3 is CASSSILSETQYF. The DNA of the CDR3 is TGTGCCAGCAGCTCCATCCTATCGGAGACCCAGTACTTC.

The chain is built from TRBV10-3 and TRBJ2-1, with 8 bases lining up with TRBD2. CDR1 is ENHRY and CDR2 is SYGVKD in the germline V gene. This CDR3 region has 15 residues. The trim removed 6 bases at V and 5 bases at J, leaving 9 bases unmatched. The CDR3 spells CAISELAASHNEQFF. In nucleotides, the CDR3 is TGTGCCATCAGCGAACTAGCGGCGTCACACAATGAGCAGTTCTTC.

This chain uses TRBV5-1 with TRBJ1-6; tentatively, D is TRBD1 (6 bases). V was clipped by 0 bases and J by 6 bases, with 10 bases between them. The CDR3 contains 15 residues. Germline V gene data show CDR1 as SGHRS and CDR2 as YFSETQ. The CDR3 nucleotides are TGCGCCAGCAGCTTGGAGCAGGGGACTAATTCACCCCTCCACTTT. This translates into CASSLEQGTNSPLHF.

The chain combines TRBV28 with TRBJ2-7; D is possibly TRBD2 (6 bases). The CDR3 contains 13 residues. Germline CDR1 MDHEN, CDR2 SYDVKM. Trimming took 6 bases from V and 9 from J, leaving 18 bases between them. CDR3 protein: CASSTLGLNGQYF. The CDR3 DNA sequence: TGTGCCAGCAGCACCCTGGGACTTAACGGGCAGTACTTC.

V is TRBV7-2 and J is TRBJ2-1; tentative D call: TRBD2 (5 bases). Germline V gene sequence: CDR1 SGHTA, CDR2 FQGNSA. The CDR3 contains 13 residues. The V end lost 1 base, the J end lost 6 bases, and 7 bases lay between the germline ends. The CDR3 nucleotides are TGTGCCAGCAGCTTAGGGCTAGCCAATGAGCAGTTCTTC. Translated, it gives CASSLGLANEQFF.

This clone has just one count. V gene TRBV2 combines with J gene TRBJ2-5; possible D gene TRBD2, 5 bases. CDR1 SNHLY and CDR2 FYNNEI come from the germline V gene. The CDR3 is 11 amino acids. Trimming pared 3 bases from V and 7 bases from J, leaving 6 bases between. CDR3 DNA sequence: TGTGCCAGCAGTGATCTAGCGACCCAGTACTTC. Amino acid sequence: CASSDLATQYF.

This clone was seen a handful of times. V is TRBV7-2 and J is TRBJ2-1; D is unclear. CDR3 length: 11 amino acids. V gave up 10 bases and J gave up 8 bases, with 12 bases separating them. The V gene's germline CDR1 is SGHTA and CDR2 FQGNSA. CDR3 region: CATAALDEQFF. CDR3 sequence (DNA): TGTGCCACCGCAGCTCTAGATGAGCAGTTCTTC.

CDR3 residues: CASSQDWAGGQFF. In nucleotides, the CDR3 is TGCGCCAGCAGCCAAGATTGGGCAGGGGGGCAGTTCTTC. The rearrangement joins TRBV4-3 to TRBJ2-1; 7 nucleotides align to TRBD1. The V and J ends lost 0 bases and 12 bases, in that order; junction bases with no gene match: 5. Germline CDR1 reads LGHNA; CDR2 reads YSLEER. The CDR3 spans 13 residues.

The V gene is TRBV3-1 (or the pseudogene TRBV3-2), the J gene TRBJ1-2, with D tentatively TRBD1 (5 bases). The CDR3 is 16 amino acids. Germline-derived CDR1 and CDR2 are LGHDT and YNNKEL (reference sequence). The V end lost 1 base, the J end lost 4 bases, and 16 bases lay between the germline ends. For the CDR3, the DNA is TGTGCCAGCAGCCAAGCCCATACAAGGGGCTCCTATGGCTACACCTTC. Its translation: CASSQAHTRGSYGYTF.

This chain joins TRBV18 and TRBJ1-1; TRBD1 aligns across 8 bases. Germline V CDR1 and CDR2: KGHSH, LQKENI. After removal of 2 bases from V and 0 bases from J, the junction contained 5 bases not matched to a gene. The CDR3 is 16 residues long. Here the CDR3 reads CASSPIQGALNTEAFF. CDR3 nucleotides: TGTGCCAGCTCACCAATCCAGGGGGCTTTGAACACTGAAGCTTTCTTT. Full variable domain (rest looked up from reference TRBV18 and TRBJ1-1): NAGVMQNPRHLVRRRGQEARLRCSPMKGHSHVYWYRQLPEEGLKFMVYLQKENIIDESGMPKERFSAEFPKEGPSILRIQQVVRGDSAAYFCASSPIQGALNTEAFFGQGTRLTVV.

To note about this clone: The identical CDR3 is also encoded by other nucleotide sequences in the sample. V usage is TRBV12-3 or TRBV12-4 and J usage is TRBJ1-6; TRBD1 might be the D (5 bases). Trimming removed 3 bases at V and 8 bases at J, with 8 bases between. The CDR3 length is 13 residues. The CDR3 DNA is TGTGCCAGCAGTTTGGGAGGGGATTCACCCCTCCACTTT. Translating gives CASSLGGDSPLHF.

This clone appeared a single time. This chain uses TRBV7-2 with TRBJ2-3; a weak D match, TRBD2 (5 bases). Germline V CDR1 and CDR2: SGHTA, FQGNSA. The V end lost 5 bases, the J end lost 8 bases, and 17 bases lay between the germline ends. The CDR3 is 14 residues long. CDR3 sequence reads: CASSPSPTRSTQYF. For the CDR3, the DNA is TGTGCCAGCAGCCCAAGCCCAACTAGAAGTACGCAGTATTTT.

V and J are TRBV29-1 and TRBJ2-7; D is ambiguous. Germline-derived CDR1 and CDR2 are SQVTM and ANQGSEA. There are 13 residues in the CDR3. V was pared by 6 bases and J by 5 bases, with 17 bases between. CDR3 protein: CSVGFLGTHEQYF. The CDR3 nucleotides read TGCAGCGTAGGATTTCTAGGAACTCACGAGCAGTACTTC.

This sequence joins TRBV3-1 (or the pseudogene TRBV3-2) and TRBJ2-1; 9 nucleotides line up with TRBD2. The CDR3 runs 17 residues. Germline V CDR1 and CDR2: LGHDT, YNNKEL (reference sequence). The V and J ends lost 0 bases and 4 bases, in that order; junction bases with no gene match: 7. The chain's CDR3 is CASSQDSLLAGYNEQFF. For the CDR3, the DNA is TGTGCCAGCAGCCAAGACAGTTTACTAGCGGGTTACAATGAGCAGTTCTTC.

V and J are TRBV5-1 and TRBJ2-1, with D maybe TRBD2 (6 bases). This CDR3 has 14 amino acids. CDR1 and CDR2 from the germline V gene are SGHRS and YFSETQ. The V end lost 5 bases, the J end lost 4 bases, and 13 bases lay between the germline ends. The CDR3 DNA follows: TGCGCCAGCAGGGAGGGCGTCTCGTACAATGAGCAGTTCTTC. Translation: CASREGVSYNEQFF. The full variable domain, completed using reference TRBV5-1 and TRBJ2-1, is KAGVTQTPRYLIKTRGQQVTLSCSPISGHRSVSWYQQTPGQGLQFLFEYFSETQRNKGNFPGRFSGRQFSNSRSEMNVSTLELGDSALYLCASREGVSYNEQFFGPGTRLTVL.